This T cell receptor (beta chain) was identified during a study of CD8 T cells in ankylosing spondylitis. Each CDR3 protein gets one entry after TCRdb re-called the 5' RACE reads with MiXCR. The table records fewer than 650,000 distinct CDR3 sequences, about 13% of them present only once. Overall study results and limits: A TCR beta motif of under 10 highly homologous variants appeared characteristic of ankylosing spondylitis blood.

This clonotype was counted at least ten times. As yet, its antigen is unknown. This CDR3 region has 15 residues. Trimming pared 2 bases from V and 4 bases from J, leaving 14 bases between. Sequences were obtained from blood, either unsorted or a sorted T cell fraction (not recorded which). V and J are TRBV12-3 or TRBV12-4 and TRBJ1-2; no definite D call. This TCR came from a male donor with ankylosing spondylitis. CDR3 sequence reads: CASSLQAGGIYGYTF. In DNA, the CDR3 is TGTGCCAGCAGTTTACAGGCAGGAGGTATCTATGGCTACACCTTC.